Included here is one T cell receptor beta chain sequence, with context. The sample originates from a study of blood T cell repertoires in COVID-19. The V segment lost 1 base and the J segment 7 bases; nucleotides outside the gene matches: 9. Germline CDR1 is SEHNR and CDR2 is FQNEAQ (reference sequence). The CDR3 has 15 residues. Assay used: immunoSEQ multiplex PCR; TCRdb lists only in-frame clones, some missing. The sample has 100,000 to 150,000 clones; under 85% are singletons. The chain uses TRBV7-9 and TRBJ2-7; 8 bases align to TRBD2. Material for sequencing was peripheral blood. The receptor was derived from a man in his fifties or sixties with acute or convalescent COVID-19. CDR3 amino acids: CASSLVSGRTGEQYF. The CDR3 DNA reads TGTGCCAGCAGCTTAGTAAGCGGGAGAACGGGTGAGCAGTACTTC.